A single sample gave rise to the 19 T cell receptor beta chains below, sequenced in a study of beta chain features in type 1 diabetes. As every portion of the isolated RNA was reverse transcribed, the sequencing read expressed TCRB transcripts. Sequencing was performed with immunoSEQ multiplex PCR; in TCRdb, only in-frame clones are kept and a portion is missing. The table has about 470,000 clones, 30% seen once. The sample taken for sequencing was naive CD4+ T cells from blood. Receptors were obtained from a man younger than 35 in good health.

The chain combines TRBV29-1 with TRBJ1-1; D ambiguous. Germline V CDR1 and CDR2: SQVTM, ANQGSEA. The CDR3 extends over 11 amino acids. The CDR3 reads CRAVEYTEAFF. In nucleotides, the CDR3 is TGCAGGGCAGTGGAGTACACTGAAGCTTTCTTT.

The chain combines TRBV7-2 with TRBJ2-7, with D maybe TRBD2 (5 bases). Between the trimmed V and J ends, which lost 0 bases and 7 bases, there was a span of 10 bases. Looked up from germline, CDR1 is SGHTA and CDR2 is FQGNSA. The CDR3 sequence is 13 residues long. The CDR3 nucleotides read TGTGCCAGCAGCTTAGCGCGAGGGTTGGAGCAGTACTTC. It codes for CASSLARGLEQYF.

J is TRBJ2-3 and V is TRBV4-3; 8 bases match TRBD2. The CDR3 is made up of 14 amino acids. From germline, CDR1 is LGHNA and CDR2 YSLEER. Trimming at V came to 4 bases and at J to 8 bases, leaving 8 bases not matched to a gene. The CDR3 loop is CASSLRTSSTTQYF. Written as DNA, the CDR3 is TGCGCCAGCAGCCTTCGGACTAGCTCGACTACGCAGTATTTT.

This clone was seen only a few times. The gene calls are TRBV29-1 and TRBJ2-3, with D possibly TRBD1 on 6 matching bases. V was clipped by 4 bases and J by 0 bases, with 8 bases between them. CDR3 size: 13 residues. Germline lookup yields CDR1 SQVTM and CDR2 ANQGSEA. The CDR3 DNA reads as TGCAGCGTTGTAAGGGGGAGCACAGATACGCAGTATTTT. Its protein product is CSVVRGSTDTQYF.

V is TRBV25-1 and J is TRBJ2-3; 11 bases line up with TRBD1. V shed 1 base and J 5 bases; nucleotides not matched to a gene: 2. This CDR3 spans 15 amino acids. Germline V gene lookup returns CDR1 MGHDK and CDR2 SYGVNS. The DNA of the CDR3 is TGTGCCAGCAGTGAATGGGGACAGGGGGAAGATACGCAGTATTTT. It is translated as CASSEWGQGEDTQYF.

J is TRBJ2-1 and V is TRBV30, with D perhaps matching TRBD1 (6 bases). The V end lost 4 bases, the J end lost 4 bases, and 11 bases lay between the germline ends. Germline-derived CDR1 and CDR2 are GTSNPN and SVGIG (reference sequence). The CDR3 has 13 amino acids. CDR3 DNA: TGTGCCTGGATTTGGGGGCCGTACAATGAGCAGTTCTTC. It codes for CAWIWGPYNEQFF.

The rearrangement links TRBV7-2 to TRBJ2-7, with 9 bases identical to TRBD1. The CDR3 covers 13 residues. Trimming removed 4 bases from V and 6 bases from J; junction bases left unmatched: 4. Germline CDR1 reads SGHTA; CDR2 reads FQGNSA. CDR3 in amino acids: CASSSGQGTEQYF. The CDR3 DNA is TGTGCCAGCAGCTCGGGACAGGGCACCGAGCAGTACTTC. The whole variable domain, filled in from reference TRBV7-2 and TRBJ2-7, reads GAGVSQSPSNKVTEKGKDVELRCDPISGHTALYWYRQSLGQGLEFLIYFQGNSAPDKSGLPSDRFSAERTGGSVSTLTIQRTQQEDSAVYLCASSSGQGTEQYFGPGTRLTVT.

This chain uses TRBV9 with TRBJ2-2; the match to TRBD1 covers 7 bases. The V gene end was trimmed by 4 bases and the J gene end by 4 bases; junction bases not matched to a gene: 7. The CDR3 contains 15 residues. Germline-derived CDR1 and CDR2 are SGDLS and YYNGEE. CDR3 loop: CASSIEGQRTGELFF. As DNA, the CDR3 is TGTGCCAGCAGCATAGAGGGACAGCGCACCGGGGAGCTGTTTTTT.

CDR3 loop: CASRTGGGETQYF. CDR3 DNA: TGTGCCAGCAGGACTGGAGGCGGGGAGACCCAGTACTTC. The V call is TRBV6-1, the J call TRBJ2-5; D is possibly TRBD2 (5 bases). V gave up 6 bases and J gave up 5 bases, with 13 bases separating them. CDR3 length equals 13 residues. Germline values: CDR1 MNHNS, CDR2 SASEGT.

As DNA, the CDR3 is TGTGCCAGCAGCTTGCCCAGCGGGAGAGCGGAGACCCAGTACTTC. It specifies CASSLPSGRAETQYF. The V and J genes are TRBV5-6 and TRBJ2-5; 8 bases line up with TRBD2. CDR3 length equals 15 residues. The V and J ends lost 1 base and 5 bases, in that order; junction bases with no gene match: 7. Germline CDR1 and CDR2: SGHDT and YYEEEE.

This rearrangement joins TRBV30 to TRBJ2-7; D is perhaps TRBD1 (5 bases). With 0 bases removed from V and 0 bases from J, the gap between germline ends came to 12 bases. The germline gives CDR1 GTSNPN, CDR2 SVGIG (reference sequence). CDR3 length: 15 residues. CDR3 nucleotides: TGTGCCTGGAGTGTACCCTCCGACAGCTCCTACGAGCAGTACTTC. Its translation: CAWSVPSDSSYEQYF.

This chain joins TRBV4-1 and TRBJ2-3; D is undetermined. V gave up 1 base and J gave up 2 bases, with 7 bases separating them. Germline CDR1 and CDR2: MGHRA and YSYEKL. The CDR3 totals 14 residues. CDR3 in DNA: TGCGCCAGCAGCCAAGTACCGAACACAGATACGCAGTATTTT. This codes for CASSQVPNTDTQYF.

This clone has just a few counts. This sequence joins TRBV2 and TRBJ2-1; D may be TRBD2 (6 bases). With 7 bases removed from V and 6 bases from J, the gap between germline ends came to 13 bases. The germline V gene encodes CDR1 SNHLY and CDR2 FYNNEI. CDR3 size: 13 residues. CDR3 sequence (DNA): TGTGCCAGCATGTTGGGACTGGGCAATGAGCAGTTCTTC. This translates into CASMLGLGNEQFF.

V usage is TRBV7-2 and J usage is TRBJ2-3, with D perhaps TRBD2 (5 bases). V was shortened by 3 bases and J by 0 bases, with 10 bases between the two germline ends. Germline assignment: CDR1 SGHTA and CDR2 FQGNSA. The CDR3 is 15 amino acids. The CDR3 protein is CASSFRTLSTDTQYF. The CDR3 DNA reads TGTGCCAGCAGCTTCCGGACTCTTAGCACAGATACGCAGTATTTT.

In its sample, this clone was seen once. This same CDR3 is encoded by further DNA sequences in the sample. The rearrangement joins TRBV15 to TRBJ2-1; possible D gene TRBD2, 5 bases. Trimming removed 1 base from V and 1 base from J, with 8 bases in between. CDR1 and CDR2 from the germline V gene are LNHNV and YYDKDF (reference sequence). The CDR3 is 15 amino acids. CDR3 protein: CATSRGGESYNEQFF. The DNA for the CDR3 is TGTGCCACCAGCAGAGGGGGAGAGTCCTACAATGAGCAGTTCTTC. Full variable domain (remainder filled in from reference TRBV15 and TRBJ2-1): DAMVIQNPRYQVTQFGKPVTLSCSQTLNHNVMYWYQQKSSQAPKLLFHYYDKDFNNEADTPDNFQSRRPNTSFCFLDIRSPGLGDTAMYLCATSRGGESYNEQFFGPGTRLTVL.

This clone is a singleton in its sample. V gene TRBV27 combines with J gene TRBJ1-2; no clear D. The V end lost 6 bases, the J end lost 3 bases, and 17 bases lay between the germline ends. CDR1 and CDR2 (germline): MNHEY, SMNVEV (reference sequence). The CDR3 has 15 residues. The CDR3 loop is CASRGLGWEHYGYTF. The CDR3 region has the DNA TGTGCCAGCAGGGGCCTTGGTTGGGAACACTATGGCTACACCTTC.

This clone was seen a few times. The chain recombines TRBV28 with TRBJ2-7; 12 positions match TRBD2. Per germline, CDR1 MDHEN and CDR2 SYDVKM. V shed 1 base and J 6 bases; nucleotides not matched to a gene: 1. The CDR3 extends over 14 amino acids. CDR3 residues: CASSLLTSGSEQYF. CDR3 sequence (DNA): TGTGCCAGCAGTTTATTGACTAGCGGGAGCGAGCAGTACTTC.

This clone was seen more than once but under ten times. The V gene is TRBV5-1, the J gene TRBJ1-1; 8 positions match TRBD1. The V segment lost 2 bases and the J segment 4 bases; nucleotides outside the gene matches: 4. Germline CDR1 SGHRS, CDR2 YFSETQ. The CDR3 is 14 residues long. The CDR3 is CASSFQGAGTEAFF. CDR3 sequence (DNA): TGCGCCAGCAGCTTTCAGGGGGCTGGCACTGAAGCTTTCTTT.

The chain links TRBV9 to TRBJ1-4; D remains ambiguous. With 0 bases removed from V and 7 bases from J, the gap between germline ends came to 7 bases. This CDR3 is built from 13 residues. CDR1 and CDR2 from the germline V gene are SGDLS and YYNGEE. The CDR3 nucleotides read TGTGCCAGCAGCGTAGGGCCAAGTGAAAAACTGTTTTTT. Translated, it gives CASSVGPSEKLFF.